The source of this T cell receptor (beta chain) is a study of blood T cell repertoires in COVID-19. Turning to the study itself: Whether acute or convalescent, the COVID-19 samples came from the United States, Italy and Spain.

The CDR3 is 13 residues long. Trimming left V 6 bases short and J 2 bases short, with 10 bases between. Germline-derived CDR1 and CDR2 are SGHTA and FQGTGA. Data came from immunoSEQ multiplex PCR; TCRdb stores just in-frame clones and leaves some out. The sample yields some 170,000 clones, more than 60% seen once. Sequenced input: peripheral blood. The gene calls are TRBV7-3 and TRBJ1-1; unclear D gene. This clonotype was obtained from a man in his 70s with acute or convalescent COVID-19. CDR3 region: CASSTQENTEAFF. The CDR3 DNA follows: TGTGCCAGCAGTACGCAGGAAAACACTGAAGCTTTCTTT.